The present T cell receptor (beta chain) was sequenced within a study of blood T cell repertoires in COVID-19. About the research overall: Collection of acute and convalescent COVID-19 samples took place in the United States, Italy and Spain. PBMCs, B-cell-depleted T cells, or T cells were the source of the cDNA or gDNA that made up the material.

Trimming removed 8 bases from V and 1 base from J; junction bases left unmatched: 11. Germline V gene data show CDR1 as KGHSH and CDR2 as LQKENI. The CDR3 is made up of 15 amino acids. As handled by the study authors: Amplification from reference gene primers served as the basis for estimated nucleated cell counts. Sequenced by immunoSEQ multiplex PCR; TCRdb stores in-frame clones only, minus some. V and J calls and clone size are copied from that table; D and trimming were computed from the DNA. The sample holds roughly 15,000 clones, about 91% seen once. This clonotype was sampled from a human donor in a cohort sampled during active COVID-19. The specimen sequenced was peripheral blood. The chain employs TRBV18 and TRBJ2-7; 7 bases agree with TRBD2. CDR3 in amino acids: CASHGGNSLSYEQYF. The CDR3 DNA reads TGTGCCAGCCACGGGGGGAACTCTCTTTCCTACGAGCAGTACTTC.